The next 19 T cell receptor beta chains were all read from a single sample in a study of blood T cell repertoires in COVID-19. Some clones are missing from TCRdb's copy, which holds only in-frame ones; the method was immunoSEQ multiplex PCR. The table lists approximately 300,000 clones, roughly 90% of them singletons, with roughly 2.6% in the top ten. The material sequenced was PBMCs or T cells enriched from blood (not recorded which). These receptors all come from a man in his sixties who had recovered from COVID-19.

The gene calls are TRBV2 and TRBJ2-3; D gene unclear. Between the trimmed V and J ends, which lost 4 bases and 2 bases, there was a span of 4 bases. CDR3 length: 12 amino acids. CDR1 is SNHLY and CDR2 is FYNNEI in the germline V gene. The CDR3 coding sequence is TGTGCCAGCAGTGCCAACACAGATACGCAGTATTTT. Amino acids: CASSANTDTQYF. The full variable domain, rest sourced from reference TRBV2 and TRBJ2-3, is EPEVTQTPSHQVTQMGQEVILRCVPISNHLYFYWYRQILGQKVEFLVSFYNNEISEKSEIFDDQFSVERPDGSNFTLKIRSTKLEDSAMYFCASSANTDTQYFGPGTRLTVL.

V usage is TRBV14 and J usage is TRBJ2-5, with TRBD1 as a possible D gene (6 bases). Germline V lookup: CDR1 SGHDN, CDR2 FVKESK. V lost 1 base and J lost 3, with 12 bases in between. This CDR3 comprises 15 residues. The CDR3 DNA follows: TGTGCCAGCAGCCAAGGACCATACAGGGAAGAGACCCAGTACTTC. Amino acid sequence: CASSQGPYREETQYF.

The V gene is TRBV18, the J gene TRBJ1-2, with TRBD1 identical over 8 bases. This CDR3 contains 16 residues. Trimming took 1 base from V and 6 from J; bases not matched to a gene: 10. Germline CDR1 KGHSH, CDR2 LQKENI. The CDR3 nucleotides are TGTGCCAGCTCACCACTCCAGGGGGCCAAGGCAGATGGCTACACCTTC. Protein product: CASSPLQGAKADGYTF.

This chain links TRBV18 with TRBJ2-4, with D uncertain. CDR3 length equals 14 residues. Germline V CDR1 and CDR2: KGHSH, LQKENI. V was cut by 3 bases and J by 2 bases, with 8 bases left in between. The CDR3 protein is CASSPEQTKNIQYF. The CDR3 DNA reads TGTGCCAGCTCACCCGAACAGACCAAAAACATTCAGTACTTC.

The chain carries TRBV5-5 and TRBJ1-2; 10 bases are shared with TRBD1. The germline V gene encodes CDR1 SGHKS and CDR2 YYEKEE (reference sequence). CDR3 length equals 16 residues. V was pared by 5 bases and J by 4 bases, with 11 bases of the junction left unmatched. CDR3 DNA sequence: TGTGCCAGCAGACTAGGACAGGGGGTTTTGCGCTATGGCTACACCTTC. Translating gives CASRLGQGVLRYGYTF.

CDR3 sequence reads: CASSPELGWEHSYNEQFF. CDR3 coding DNA: TGTGCCAGCTCCCCTGAGCTGGGCTGGGAGCACTCCTACAATGAGCAGTTCTTC. The chain is built from TRBV18 and TRBJ2-1, with TRBD2 as a possible D gene (5 bases). Trimming pared 6 bases from V and 0 bases from J, leaving 21 bases between. The CDR3 consists of 18 residues. Germline V gives CDR1 KGHSH, CDR2 LQKENI.

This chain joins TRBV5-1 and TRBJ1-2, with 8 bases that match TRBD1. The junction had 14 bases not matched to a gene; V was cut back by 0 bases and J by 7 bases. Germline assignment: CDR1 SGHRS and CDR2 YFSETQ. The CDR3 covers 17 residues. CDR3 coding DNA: TGCGCCAGCAGCTTGGGGTCCACCGGAGCAGGGGGCCGTGGCTACACCTTC. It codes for CASSLGSTGAGGRGYTF.

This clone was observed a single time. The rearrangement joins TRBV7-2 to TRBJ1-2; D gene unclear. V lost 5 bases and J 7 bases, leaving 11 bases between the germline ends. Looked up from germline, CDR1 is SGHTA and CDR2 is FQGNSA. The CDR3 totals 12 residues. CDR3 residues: CASSPRVVGYTF. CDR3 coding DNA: TGTGCCAGCAGCCCTCGAGTGGTTGGCTACACCTTC.

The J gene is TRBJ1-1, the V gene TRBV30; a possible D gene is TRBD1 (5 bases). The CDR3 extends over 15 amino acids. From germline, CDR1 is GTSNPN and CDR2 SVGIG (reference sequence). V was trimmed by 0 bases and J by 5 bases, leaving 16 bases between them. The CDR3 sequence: CAWSVSGQGLTEAFF. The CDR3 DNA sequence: TGTGCCTGGAGTGTAAGTGGGCAGGGACTGACTGAAGCTTTCTTT.

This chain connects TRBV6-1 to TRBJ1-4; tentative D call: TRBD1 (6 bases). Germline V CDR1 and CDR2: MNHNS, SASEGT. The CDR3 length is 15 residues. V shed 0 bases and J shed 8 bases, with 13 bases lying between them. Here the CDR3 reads CASSEARGFSEKLFF. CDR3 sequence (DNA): TGTGCCAGCAGTGAAGCGAGGGGGTTTAGCGAAAAACTGTTTTTT.

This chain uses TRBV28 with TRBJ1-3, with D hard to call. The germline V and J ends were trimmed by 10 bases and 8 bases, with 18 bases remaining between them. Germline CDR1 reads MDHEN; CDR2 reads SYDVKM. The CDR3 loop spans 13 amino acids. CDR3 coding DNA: TGTGCCACTCACGGAGGCGGGTCTCACACCATATATTTT. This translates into CATHGGGSHTIYF.

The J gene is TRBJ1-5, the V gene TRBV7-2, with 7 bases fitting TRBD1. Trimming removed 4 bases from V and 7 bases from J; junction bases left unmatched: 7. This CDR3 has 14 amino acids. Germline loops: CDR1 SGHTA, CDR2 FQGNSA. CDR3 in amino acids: CASSSNRGGQPQHF. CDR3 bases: TGTGCCAGCAGCTCCAACAGGGGTGGCCAGCCCCAGCATTTT. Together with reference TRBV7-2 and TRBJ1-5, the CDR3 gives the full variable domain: GAGVSQSPSNKVTEKGKDVELRCDPISGHTALYWYRQSLGQGLEFLIYFQGNSAPDKSGLPSDRFSAERTGGSVSTLTIQRTQQEDSAVYLCASSSNRGGQPQHFGDGTRLSIL.

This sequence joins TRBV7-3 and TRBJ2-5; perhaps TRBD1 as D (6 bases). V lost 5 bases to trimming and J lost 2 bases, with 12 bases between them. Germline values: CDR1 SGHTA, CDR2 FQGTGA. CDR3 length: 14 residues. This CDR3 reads CASSRTGLQETQYF. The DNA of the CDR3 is TGTGCCAGCAGCAGAACAGGGCTACAAGAGACCCAGTACTTC.

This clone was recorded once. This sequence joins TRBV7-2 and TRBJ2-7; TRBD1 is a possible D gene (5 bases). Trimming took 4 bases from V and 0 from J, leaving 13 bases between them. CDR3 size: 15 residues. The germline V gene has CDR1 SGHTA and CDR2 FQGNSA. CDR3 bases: TGTGCCAGCAGCTCGGTGGGGCCCCCCTCCTACGAGCAGTACTTC. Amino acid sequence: CASSSVGPPSYEQYF.

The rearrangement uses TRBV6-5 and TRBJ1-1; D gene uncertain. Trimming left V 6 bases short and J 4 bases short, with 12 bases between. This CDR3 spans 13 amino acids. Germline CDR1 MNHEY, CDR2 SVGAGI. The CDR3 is CASRGGLTTEAFF. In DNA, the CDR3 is TGTGCCAGCAGAGGAGGGTTGACCACTGAAGCTTTCTTT.

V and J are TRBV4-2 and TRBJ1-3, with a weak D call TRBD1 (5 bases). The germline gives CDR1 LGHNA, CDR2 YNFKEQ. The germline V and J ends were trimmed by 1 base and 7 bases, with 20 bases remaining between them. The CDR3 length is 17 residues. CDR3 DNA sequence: TGTGCCAGCAGCCAAGGGGGAGGGGCATTGTACGGGAACACCATATATTTT. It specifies CASSQGGGALYGNTIYF.

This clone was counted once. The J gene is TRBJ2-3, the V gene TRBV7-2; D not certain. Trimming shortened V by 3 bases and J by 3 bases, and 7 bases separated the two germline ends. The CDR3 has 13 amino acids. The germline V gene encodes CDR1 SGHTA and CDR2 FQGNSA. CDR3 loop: CASSFMETDTQYF. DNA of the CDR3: TGTGCCAGCAGCTTCATGGAGACAGATACGCAGTATTTT.

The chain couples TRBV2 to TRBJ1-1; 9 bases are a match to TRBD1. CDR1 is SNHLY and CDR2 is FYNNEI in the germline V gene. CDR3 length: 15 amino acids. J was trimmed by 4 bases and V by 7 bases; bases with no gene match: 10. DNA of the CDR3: TGTGCCAGCACAATCGTTGGGACAGGGAGCACTGAAGCTTTCTTT. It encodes CASTIVGTGSTEAFF.

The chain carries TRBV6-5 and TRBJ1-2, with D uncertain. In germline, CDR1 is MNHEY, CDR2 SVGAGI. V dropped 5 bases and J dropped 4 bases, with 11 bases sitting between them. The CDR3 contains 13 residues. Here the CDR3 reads CASSPALSYGYTF. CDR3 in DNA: TGTGCCAGCAGTCCCGCTTTGAGCTATGGCTACACCTTC.